There are a few counts of the clone carrying this T cell receptor beta chain. The source of the sample is a study of cytomegalovirus exposure and HLA in healthy donors. Germline V CDR1 and CDR2: SGHTA, FQGNSA. This CDR3 region has 14 residues. Trimming cost V 2 bases and J 4 bases, with 8 bases left between them. Researchers ran the PCR with 60 Vbeta and 13 Jbeta primers. Repertoires were generated with immunoSEQ multiplex PCR, while TCRdb's copy carries only in-frame clones and drops some. The table has fewer than 85,000 clones, around 80% seen once. The sequenced sample was PBMCs. The source of this sequence is a male donor in good health and CMV-seropositive. The chain uses TRBV7-2 and TRBJ2-2; D might be TRBD2 (5 bases). This chain's CDR3 is CASSLQGSTGELFF. Written as DNA, the CDR3 is TGTGCCAGCAGCTTACAAGGGAGCACCGGGGAGCTGTTTTTT.